The present TCR beta chain was sequenced within a study of OX40 agonist ivuxolimab in advanced cancers. In the study overall: Aged roughly 23 to 90 with a mean of approximately 57 years, they were 75% to 85% male.

Germline V lookup: CDR1 MNHEY, CDR2 SMNVEV (reference sequence). V dropped 5 bases and J dropped 6; count of bases not matched to a gene: 6. CDR3 size: 15 residues. Note on this clone: The antigen is undetermined.

TCRdb's table, derived via immunoSEQ multiplex PCR, lists solely in-frame clones and lacks some. The repertoire has some 80,000 clones, 89% of them found once; the top ten carry approximately 2.3%. Researchers took blood at baseline, on cycle 4 day 1, and on cycle 7 day 1. Study-wide findings and caveats: Clonal expansion from baseline to week 6 occurred in both CD4+ and CD8+ T cells. On average, a greater number of expanded clones characterised CD8+ T cells relative to CD4+.

V and J are TRBV27 and TRBJ1-4, with 10 bases matching TRBD1. Material: CD4+ or CD8+ T cells sorted from blood, obtained in a trial of the OX40 agonist ivuxolimab. The sequence derives from an adult with an advanced solid tumor such as melanoma, head and neck, liver or kidney cancer. This CDR3 is CASSARTGGDEKLFF. The CDR3 coding sequence is TGTGCCAGCAGTGCGCGGACAGGGGGTGATGAAAAACTGTTTTTT. Full variable domain (remainder filled in from reference TRBV27 and TRBJ1-4): EAQVTQNPRYLITVTGKKLTVTCSQNMNHEYMSWYRQDPGLGLRQIYYSMNVEVTDKGDVPEGYKVSRKEKRNFPLILESPSPNQTSLYFCASSARTGGDEKLFFGSGTQLSVL.